These 16 T cell receptor beta chains share one sample of origin, sequenced in a study of shared clonotypes between healthy human individuals. Terminally differentiated effector memory CD45RA+ cells were excluded by CCR7 positive selection of CD45RO-negative cells. Assay: immunoSEQ multiplex PCR; the TCRdb copy retains only in-frame clones and omits some. The sample lists some 1,900,000 clones, less than 95% occurring once. Sequenced material: naive CD8+ T cells sorted from blood. These receptor sequences come from a man younger than 35 in good health.

The chain has TRBV19 and TRBJ2-7, with a weak D call TRBD1 (5 bases). CDR3 size: 13 residues. The germline gives CDR1 LNHDA, CDR2 SQIVND (reference sequence). The ends were cut back, 4 bases at V and 0 bases at J, with 7 bases in the middle. CDR3 coding DNA: TGTGCCAGTAGTACCGGACACTCCTACGAGCAGTACTTC. Translating it yields CASSTGHSYEQYF.

This rearrangement joins TRBV25-1 to TRBJ1-1; the D is unclear. CDR3 size: 14 residues. Germline assignment: CDR1 MGHDK and CDR2 SYGVNS. Trimming left V 3 bases short and J 6 bases short, with 14 bases between. CDR3 nucleotides: TGTGCCAGCAGTGATGGACTTACTGGGTCTGAAGCTTTCTTT. This codes for CASSDGLTGSEAFF.

The chain carries TRBV7-2 and TRBJ2-7; 9 bases align to TRBD2. This CDR3 has 14 amino acids. Germline CDR1 and CDR2: SGHTA and FQGNSA. Trimming removed 1 base from V and 5 bases from J; junction bases left unmatched: 3. The CDR3 loop is CASSLESSGNEQYF. CDR3 in DNA: TGTGCCAGCAGCTTAGAGTCTAGCGGGAACGAGCAGTACTTC.

V and J are TRBV6-1 and TRBJ2-7, with 8 bases that match TRBD1. The CDR3 sequence is 14 residues long. Per the germline V gene, CDR1 is MNHNS and CDR2 is SASEGT. J lost 4 bases, V lost 6 bases, and 8 bases had no gene match. The CDR3 reads CASRKAGTGYEQYF. CDR3 nucleotide sequence: TGTGCCAGCAGGAAGGCCGGGACAGGTTACGAGCAGTACTTC.

The chain combines TRBV7-6 with TRBJ2-1, with 7 bases identical to TRBD2. CDR1 and CDR2 (germline): SGHVS, FNYEAQ. This CDR3 is 14 amino acids long. V shed 3 bases, J shed 5 bases, and the junction held 4 bases outside the gene matches. DNA of the CDR3: TGTGCCAGCAGCTTGGGGGAGGGCGACAATGAGCAGTTCTTC. Protein: CASSLGEGDNEQFF.

V and J are TRBV25-1 and TRBJ1-1; 7 bases agree with TRBD1. The V gene end was trimmed by 4 bases and the J gene end by 5 bases; junction bases not matched to a gene: 7. The CDR3 totals 14 residues. Germline lookup yields CDR1 MGHDK and CDR2 SYGVNS. In DNA form, the CDR3 reads TGTGCCAGCAGTGCGGGCAGGGGGAGTACTGAAGCTTTCTTT. Translating gives CASSAGRGSTEAFF.

The sample holds one count of this clone. The rearrangement uses TRBV11-2 and TRBJ2-1; D perhaps matches TRBD1 (7 bases). Germline CDR1 is SGHAT and CDR2 is FQNNGV. This CDR3 is built from 15 residues. V lost 0 bases and J 2 bases, leaving 8 bases between the germline ends. The chain's CDR3 is CASSLDRGAYNEQFF. In nucleotides, the CDR3 is TGTGCCAGCAGCTTAGACAGGGGGGCCTACAATGAGCAGTTCTTC.

This clone was seen once. This rearrangement joins TRBV27 to TRBJ1-2, with 9 bases that match TRBD1. Trimming removed 2 bases from V and 4 bases from J; junction bases left unmatched: 5. Germline CDR1 is MNHEY and CDR2 is SMNVEV (reference sequence). The CDR3 is made up of 15 amino acids. DNA for the CDR3: TGTGCCAGCAGTTTAACAGGGGGCGATATCTATGGCTACACCTTC. Encoded protein: CASSLTGGDIYGYTF.

This clone came up a few times. In the same sample, other DNA sequences code for this CDR3. The gene calls are TRBV7-3 and TRBJ2-3, with 10 bases lining up with TRBD2. This CDR3 is 15 amino acids long. V shed 4 bases and J 2 bases; nucleotides not matched to a gene: 3. Germline loops: CDR1 SGHTA, CDR2 FQGTGA. CDR3 DNA sequence: TGTGCCAGCAGCTCAAGCGGGGGGGCCACAGATACGCAGTATTTT. As protein: CASSSSGGATDTQYF. Full variable domain (rest looked up from reference TRBV7-3 and TRBJ2-3): GAGVSQTPSNKVTEKGKYVELRCDPISGHTALYWYRQSLGQGPEFLIYFQGTGAADDSGLPNDRFFAVRPEGSVSTLKIQRTERGDSAVYLCASSSSGGATDTQYFGPGTRLTVL.

J is TRBJ2-7 and V is TRBV7-2; D perhaps matches TRBD1 (5 bases). Germline CDR1 reads SGHTA; CDR2 reads FQGNSA. The CDR3 is 14 residues long. The V end lost 1 base, the J end lost 1 base, and 8 bases lay between the germline ends. The CDR3 protein is CASSLEPGSYEQYF. CDR3 DNA: TGTGCCAGCAGCTTAGAGCCAGGGTCCTACGAGCAGTACTTC.

This clone was observed a few times. The gene calls are TRBV21-1 and TRBJ1-6; no DNA check was done on the table's D call, TRBD1. TRBV21-1 is given as a pseudogene. The CDR3 totals 15 residues. DNA for the CDR3: TGTGCCAGCTCTGGGCCGGGGACAGCGAATTCACCCCTCCACTTT. Translated: CASSGPGTANSPLHF.

This clone was seen only once. J is TRBJ1-3 and V is TRBV27; 8 bases line up with TRBD1. The CDR3 length is 15 residues. Per the germline V gene, CDR1 is MNHEY and CDR2 is SMNVEV (reference sequence). The V and J ends lost 4 bases and 8 bases, in that order; junction bases with no gene match: 10. CDR3 coding DNA: TGTGCCAGCAGTTCGATCAGGGGGCGTGGGCACACCATATATTTT. It yields the protein CASSSIRGRGHTIYF.

The CDR3 region is CAISEGEEYEQYF. CDR3 nucleotide sequence: TGTGCCATCAGTGAGGGTGAAGAGTACGAGCAGTACTTC. V gene TRBV10-3 combines with J gene TRBJ2-7; unclear D gene. This CDR3 has 13 residues. CDR1 and CDR2 (germline): ENHRY, SYGVKD. The germline V and J ends were trimmed by 2 bases and 4 bases, with 9 bases remaining between them.

Notes on this clone: This sample also contains other DNA sequences that code for the same CDR3. This chain connects TRBV6-1 to TRBJ1-2; maybe TRBD1 (5 bases). The germline V gene encodes CDR1 MNHNS and CDR2 SASEGT. V was trimmed by 3 bases and J by 2 bases, leaving 10 bases between them. The CDR3 length is 14 residues. The CDR3 DNA follows: TGTGCCAGCAGTGAGGGGCGGGGGAACTATGGCTACACCTTC. Protein product: CASSEGRGNYGYTF.

The rearrangement uses TRBV6-6 and TRBJ2-1; possibly TRBD2 for D (6 bases). V was clipped by 5 bases and J by 7 bases, with 12 bases between them. The CDR3 totals 13 residues. Germline CDR1 MNHNY, CDR2 SVGAGI (reference sequence). CDR3 in amino acids: CASSPGLSNEQFF. CDR3 in DNA: TGTGCCAGCAGTCCGGGACTGTCGAATGAGCAGTTCTTC.

V and J are TRBV27 and TRBJ1-2, with D unclear. Trimming shortened V by 4 bases and J by 4 bases, and 16 bases separated the two germline ends. This CDR3 has 15 residues. Per germline, CDR1 MNHEY and CDR2 SMNVEV (reference sequence). CDR3 bases: TGTGCCAGCAGTTCTCACGACGGACCCCCCTATGGCTACACCTTC. Translated, it gives CASSSHDGPPYGYTF.